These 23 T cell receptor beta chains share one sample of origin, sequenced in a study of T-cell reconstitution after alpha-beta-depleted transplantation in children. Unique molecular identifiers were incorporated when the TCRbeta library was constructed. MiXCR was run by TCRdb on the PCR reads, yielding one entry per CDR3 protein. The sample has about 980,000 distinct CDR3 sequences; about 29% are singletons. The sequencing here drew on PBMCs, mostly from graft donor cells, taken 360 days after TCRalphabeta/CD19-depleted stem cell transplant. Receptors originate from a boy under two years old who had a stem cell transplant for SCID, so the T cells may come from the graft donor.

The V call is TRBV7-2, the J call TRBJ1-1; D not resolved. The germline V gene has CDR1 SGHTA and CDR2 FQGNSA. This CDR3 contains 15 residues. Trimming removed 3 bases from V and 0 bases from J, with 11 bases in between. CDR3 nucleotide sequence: TGTGCCAGCAGCTTTCGTGAGGTCATGAACACTGAAGCTTTCTTT. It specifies CASSFREVMNTEAFF.

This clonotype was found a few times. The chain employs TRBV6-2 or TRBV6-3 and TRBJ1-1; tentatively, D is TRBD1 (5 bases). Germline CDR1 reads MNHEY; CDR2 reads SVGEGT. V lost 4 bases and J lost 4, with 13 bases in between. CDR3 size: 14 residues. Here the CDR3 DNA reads TGTGCCAGCAGTTCCTTTGGGGCCTCCACTGAAGCTTTCTTT. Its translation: CASSSFGASTEAFF.

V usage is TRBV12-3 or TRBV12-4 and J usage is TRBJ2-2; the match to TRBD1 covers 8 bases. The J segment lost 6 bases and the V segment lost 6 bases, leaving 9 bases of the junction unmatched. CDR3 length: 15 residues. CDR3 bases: TGTGCCAGCAGCGCCGCGACAGGGGTGTCCGGGGAGCTGTTTTTT. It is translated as CASSAATGVSGELFF.

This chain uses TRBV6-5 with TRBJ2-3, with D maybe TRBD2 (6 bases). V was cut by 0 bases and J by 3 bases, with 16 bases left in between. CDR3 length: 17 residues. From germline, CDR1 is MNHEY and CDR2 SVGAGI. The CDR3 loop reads CASSYSMRGSWTDTQYF. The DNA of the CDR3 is TGTGCCAGCAGTTACTCCATGCGGGGCTCATGGACAGATACGCAGTATTTT.

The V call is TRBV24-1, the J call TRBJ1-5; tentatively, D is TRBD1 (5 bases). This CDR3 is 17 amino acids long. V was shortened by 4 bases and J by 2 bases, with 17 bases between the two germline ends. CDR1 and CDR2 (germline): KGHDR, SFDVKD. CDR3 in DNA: TGTGCCACCAGTGACCAAGGGGCCGTTACGGGCAATCAGCCCCAGCATTTT. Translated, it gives CATSDQGAVTGNQPQHF.

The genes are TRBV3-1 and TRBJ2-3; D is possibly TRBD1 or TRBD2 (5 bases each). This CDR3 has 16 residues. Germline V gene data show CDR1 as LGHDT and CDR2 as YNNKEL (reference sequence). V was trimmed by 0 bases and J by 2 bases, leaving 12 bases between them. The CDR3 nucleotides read TGTGCCAGCAGCCAAGATCCGGGGCGCAACACAGATACGCAGTATTTT. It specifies CASSQDPGRNTDTQYF.

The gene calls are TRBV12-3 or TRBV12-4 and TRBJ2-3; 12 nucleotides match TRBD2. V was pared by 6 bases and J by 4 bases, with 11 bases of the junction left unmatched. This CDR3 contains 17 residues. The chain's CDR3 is CASRPTTSGGVADTQYF. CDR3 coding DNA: TGTGCCAGCAGACCGACGACTAGCGGGGGAGTCGCAGATACGCAGTATTTT.

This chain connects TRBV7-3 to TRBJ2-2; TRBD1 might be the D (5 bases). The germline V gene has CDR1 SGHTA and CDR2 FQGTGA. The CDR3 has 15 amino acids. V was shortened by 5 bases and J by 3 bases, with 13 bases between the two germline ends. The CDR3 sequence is CASSPQGVDTGELFF. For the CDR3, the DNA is TGTGCCAGCAGCCCCCAAGGGGTAGACACCGGGGAGCTGTTTTTT.

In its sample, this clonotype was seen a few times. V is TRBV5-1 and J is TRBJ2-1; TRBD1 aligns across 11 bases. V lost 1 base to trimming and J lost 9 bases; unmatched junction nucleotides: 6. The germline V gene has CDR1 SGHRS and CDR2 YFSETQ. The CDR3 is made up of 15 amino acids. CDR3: CASSLPWTGGVEQFF. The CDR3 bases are TGCGCCAGCAGCTTGCCTTGGACAGGGGGCGTTGAGCAGTTCTTC.

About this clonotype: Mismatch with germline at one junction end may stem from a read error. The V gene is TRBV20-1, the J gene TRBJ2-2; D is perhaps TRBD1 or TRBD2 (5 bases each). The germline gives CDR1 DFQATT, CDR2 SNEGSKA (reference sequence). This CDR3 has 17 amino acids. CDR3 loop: CCAREGAGRVATGELFF. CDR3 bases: TGCTGTGCTAGAGAAGGTGCGGGCAGGGTGGCCACCGGGGAGCTGTTTTTT.

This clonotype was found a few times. The CDR3: CASRGGTGGHNEQFF. The CDR3 DNA is TGTGCCAGCAGGGGAGGGACAGGGGGGCACAATGAGCAGTTCTTC. The chain carries TRBV6-5 and TRBJ2-1, with 11 bases lining up with TRBD1. V gave up 6 bases and J gave up 5 bases; unmatched junction bases: 6. CDR1 and CDR2 from the germline V gene are MNHEY and SVGAGI. The CDR3 consists of 15 residues.

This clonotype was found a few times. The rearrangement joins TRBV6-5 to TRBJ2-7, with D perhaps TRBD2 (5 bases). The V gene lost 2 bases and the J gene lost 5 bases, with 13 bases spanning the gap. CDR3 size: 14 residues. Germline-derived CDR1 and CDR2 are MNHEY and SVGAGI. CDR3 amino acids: CASSYLGESHEQYF. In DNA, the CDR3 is TGTGCCAGCAGTTACCTCGGGGAAAGTCACGAGCAGTACTTC.

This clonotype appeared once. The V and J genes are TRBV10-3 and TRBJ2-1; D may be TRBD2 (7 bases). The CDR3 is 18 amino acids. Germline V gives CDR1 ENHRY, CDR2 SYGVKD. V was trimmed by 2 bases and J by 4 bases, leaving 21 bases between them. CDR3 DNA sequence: TGTGCCATCAGTGAGAGGTCCGGGACATTCGGGGGGTACAATGAGCAGTTCTTC. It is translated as CAISERSGTFGGYNEQFF.

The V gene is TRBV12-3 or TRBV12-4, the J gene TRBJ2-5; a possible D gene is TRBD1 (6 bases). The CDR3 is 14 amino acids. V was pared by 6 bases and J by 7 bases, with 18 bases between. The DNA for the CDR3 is TGTGCCAGCAGACTTGACAGGCAGAGGGGGACCCAGTACTTC. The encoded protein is CASRLDRQRGTQYF.

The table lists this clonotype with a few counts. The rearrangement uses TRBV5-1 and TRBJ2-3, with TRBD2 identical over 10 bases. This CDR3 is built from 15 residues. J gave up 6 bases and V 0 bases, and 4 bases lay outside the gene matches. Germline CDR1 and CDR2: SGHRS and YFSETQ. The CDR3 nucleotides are TGCGCCAGCAGCTTGGAGCGGGGGGGCCAGGATACGCAGTATTTT. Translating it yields CASSLERGGQDTQYF.

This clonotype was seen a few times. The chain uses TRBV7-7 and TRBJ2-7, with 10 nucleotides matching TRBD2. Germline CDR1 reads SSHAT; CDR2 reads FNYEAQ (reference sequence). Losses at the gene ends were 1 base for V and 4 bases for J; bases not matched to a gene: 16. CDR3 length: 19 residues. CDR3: CASSLVGGTLAGQTYEQYF. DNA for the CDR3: TGTGCCAGCAGCTTAGTAGGGGGGACACTAGCGGGGCAGACATACGAGCAGTACTTC.

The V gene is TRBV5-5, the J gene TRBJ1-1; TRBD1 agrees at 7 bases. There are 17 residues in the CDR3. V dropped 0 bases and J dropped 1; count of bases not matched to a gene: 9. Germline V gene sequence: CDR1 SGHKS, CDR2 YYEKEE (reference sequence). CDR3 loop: CASSLVGDRVRNTEAFF. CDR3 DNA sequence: TGTGCCAGCAGCTTGGTGGGGGACAGAGTCCGGAACACTGAAGCTTTCTTT.

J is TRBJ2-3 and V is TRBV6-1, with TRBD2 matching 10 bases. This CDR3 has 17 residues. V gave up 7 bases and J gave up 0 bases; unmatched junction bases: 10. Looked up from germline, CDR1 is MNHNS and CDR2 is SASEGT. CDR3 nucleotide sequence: TGTGCCAGCAAACCTAGGACTAGCGGCTTTAGCACAGATACGCAGTATTTT. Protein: CASKPRTSGFSTDTQYF.

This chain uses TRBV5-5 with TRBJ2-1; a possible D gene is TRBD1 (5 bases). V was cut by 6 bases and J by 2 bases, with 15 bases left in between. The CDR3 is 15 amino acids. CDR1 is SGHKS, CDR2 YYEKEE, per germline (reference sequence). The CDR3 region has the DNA TGTGCCAGCACCTCGATGGGGCAGCCCTACAATGAGCAGTTCTTC. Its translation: CASTSMGQPYNEQFF.

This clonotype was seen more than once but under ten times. CDR3 residues: CASSEVTRRGFF. The CDR3, as DNA: TGTGCCAGCAGTGAAGTAACAAGAAGGGGGTTCTTC. The chain employs TRBV6-1 and TRBJ2-1; weak D call: TRBD1 (5 bases). The V gene's germline CDR1 is MNHNS and CDR2 SASEGT. With 1 base removed from V and 15 bases from J, the gap between germline ends came to 13 bases. There are 12 residues in the CDR3.

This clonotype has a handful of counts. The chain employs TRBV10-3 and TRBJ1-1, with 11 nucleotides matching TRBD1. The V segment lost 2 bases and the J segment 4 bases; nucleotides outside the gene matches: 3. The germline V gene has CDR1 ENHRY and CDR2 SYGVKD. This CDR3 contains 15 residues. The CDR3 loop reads CAISEGQGAFTEAFF. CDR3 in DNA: TGTGCCATCAGTGAGGGACAGGGGGCATTCACTGAAGCTTTCTTT.

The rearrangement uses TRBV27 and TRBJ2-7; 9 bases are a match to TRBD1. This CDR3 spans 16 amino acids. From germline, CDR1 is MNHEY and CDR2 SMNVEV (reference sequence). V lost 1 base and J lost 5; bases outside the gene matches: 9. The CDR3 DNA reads TGTGCCAGCAGTTTATTGCCACCGGGACAGGGCCACGAGCAGTACTTC. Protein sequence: CASSLLPPGQGHEQYF.

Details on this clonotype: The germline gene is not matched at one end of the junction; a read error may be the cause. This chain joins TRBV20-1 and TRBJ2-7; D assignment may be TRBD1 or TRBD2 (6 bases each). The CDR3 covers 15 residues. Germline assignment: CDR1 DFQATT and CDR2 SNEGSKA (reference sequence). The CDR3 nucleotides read TGCTGTGCTCAGGCTCGGGACTGGGGGCTGTCCGAGCAGTACTTC. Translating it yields CCAQARDWGLSEQYF.